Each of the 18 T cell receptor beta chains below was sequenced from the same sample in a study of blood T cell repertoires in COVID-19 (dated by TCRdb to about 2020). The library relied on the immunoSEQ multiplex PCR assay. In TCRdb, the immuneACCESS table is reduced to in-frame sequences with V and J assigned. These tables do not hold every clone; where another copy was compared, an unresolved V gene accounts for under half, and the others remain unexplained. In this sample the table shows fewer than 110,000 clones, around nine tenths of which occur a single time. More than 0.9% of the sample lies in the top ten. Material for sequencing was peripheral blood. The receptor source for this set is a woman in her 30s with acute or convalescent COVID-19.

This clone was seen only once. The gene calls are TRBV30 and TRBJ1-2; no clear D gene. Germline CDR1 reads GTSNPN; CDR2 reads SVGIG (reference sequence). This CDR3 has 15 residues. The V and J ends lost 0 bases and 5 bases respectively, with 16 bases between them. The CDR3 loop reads CAWSVFSTAGYGYTF. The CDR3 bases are TGTGCCTGGAGTGTGTTCTCGACGGCGGGATATGGCTACACCTTC.

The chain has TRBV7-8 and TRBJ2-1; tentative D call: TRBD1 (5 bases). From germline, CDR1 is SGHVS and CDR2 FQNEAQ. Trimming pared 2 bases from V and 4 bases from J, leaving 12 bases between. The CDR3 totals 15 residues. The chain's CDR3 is CASSLLAGLYNEQFF. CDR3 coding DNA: TGTGCCAGCAGCTTATTGGCAGGGTTGTACAATGAGCAGTTCTTC. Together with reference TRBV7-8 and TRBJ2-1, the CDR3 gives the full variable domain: GAGVSQSPRYKVAKRGQDVALRCDPISGHVSLFWYQQALGQGPEFLTYFQNEAQLDKSGLPSDRFFAERPEGSVSTLKIQRTQQEDSAVYLCASSLLAGLYNEQFFGPGTRLTVL.

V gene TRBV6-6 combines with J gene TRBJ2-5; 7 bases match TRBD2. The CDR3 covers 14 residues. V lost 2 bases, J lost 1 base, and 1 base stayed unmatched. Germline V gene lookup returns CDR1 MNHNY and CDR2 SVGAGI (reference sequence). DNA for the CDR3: TGTGCCAGCAGTTACCGCGGGGGCCAAGAGACCCAGTACTTC. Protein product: CASSYRGGQETQYF.

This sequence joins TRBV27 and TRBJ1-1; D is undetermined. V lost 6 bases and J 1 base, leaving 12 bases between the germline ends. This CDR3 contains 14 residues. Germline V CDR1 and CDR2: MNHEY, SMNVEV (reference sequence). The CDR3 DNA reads TGTGCCAGCAGGAAAGGACTTAAGAACACTGAAGCTTTCTTT. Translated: CASRKGLKNTEAFF.

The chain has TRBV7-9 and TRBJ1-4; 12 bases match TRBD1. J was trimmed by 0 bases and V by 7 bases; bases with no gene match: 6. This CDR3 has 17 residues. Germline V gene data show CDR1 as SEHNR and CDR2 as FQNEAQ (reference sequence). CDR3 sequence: CASNRDRGRATNEKLFF. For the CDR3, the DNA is TGTGCCAGCAACCGGGACAGGGGGCGAGCAACTAATGAAAAACTGTTTTTT.

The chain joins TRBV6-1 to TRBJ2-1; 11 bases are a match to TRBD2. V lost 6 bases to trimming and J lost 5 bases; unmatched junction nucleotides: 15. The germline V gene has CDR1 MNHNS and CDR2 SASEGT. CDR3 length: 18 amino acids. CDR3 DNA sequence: TGTGCCAGCAGCGAACGACGCAGGGGACTAGCGGTAAACAATGAGCAGTTCTTC. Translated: CASSERRRGLAVNNEQFF.

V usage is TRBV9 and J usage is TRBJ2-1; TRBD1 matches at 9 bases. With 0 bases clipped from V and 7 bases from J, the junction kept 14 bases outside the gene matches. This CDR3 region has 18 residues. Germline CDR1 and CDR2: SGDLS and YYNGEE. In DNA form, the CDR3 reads TGTGCCAGCAGCGTAGGGACAGGGGTTCAGGCGCTACCGAATGAGCAGTTCTTC. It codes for CASSVGTGVQALPNEQFF.

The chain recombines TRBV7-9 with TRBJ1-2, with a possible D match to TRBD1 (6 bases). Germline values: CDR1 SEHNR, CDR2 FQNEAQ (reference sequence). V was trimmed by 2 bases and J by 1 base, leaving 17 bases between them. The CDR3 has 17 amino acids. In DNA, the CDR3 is TGTGCCAGCAGCTTAACCCACCGTCGACAGGTTAACTATGGCTACACCTTC. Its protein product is CASSLTHRRQVNYGYTF.

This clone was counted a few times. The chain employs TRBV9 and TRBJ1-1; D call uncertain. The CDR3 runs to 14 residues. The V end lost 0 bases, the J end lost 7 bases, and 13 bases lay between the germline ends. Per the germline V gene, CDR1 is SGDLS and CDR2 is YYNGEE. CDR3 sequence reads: CASSVVPGSVEAFF. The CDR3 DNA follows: TGTGCCAGCAGCGTAGTCCCAGGTAGTGTTGAAGCTTTCTTT.

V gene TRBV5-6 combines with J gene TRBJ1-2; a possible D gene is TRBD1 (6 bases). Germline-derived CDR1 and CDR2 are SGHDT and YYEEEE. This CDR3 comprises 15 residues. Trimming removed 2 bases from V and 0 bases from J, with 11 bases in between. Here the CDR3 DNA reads TGTGCCAGCAGCTTCTGGACAGTCTCTAACTATGGCTACACCTTC. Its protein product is CASSFWTVSNYGYTF.

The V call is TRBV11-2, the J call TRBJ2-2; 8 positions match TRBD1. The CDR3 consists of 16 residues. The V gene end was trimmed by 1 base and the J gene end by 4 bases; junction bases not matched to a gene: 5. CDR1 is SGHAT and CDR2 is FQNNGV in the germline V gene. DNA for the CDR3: TGTGCCAGCAGCTTAGGCCGGACAGGGCGCACCGGGGAGCTGTTTTTT. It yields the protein CASSLGRTGRTGELFF.

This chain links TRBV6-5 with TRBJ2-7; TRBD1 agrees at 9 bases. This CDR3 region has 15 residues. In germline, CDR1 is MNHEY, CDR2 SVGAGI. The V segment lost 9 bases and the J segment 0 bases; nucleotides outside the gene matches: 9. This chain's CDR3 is CASTQGGQGSYEQYF. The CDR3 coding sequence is TGTGCCAGTACCCAGGGGGGACAGGGCTCCTACGAGCAGTACTTC.

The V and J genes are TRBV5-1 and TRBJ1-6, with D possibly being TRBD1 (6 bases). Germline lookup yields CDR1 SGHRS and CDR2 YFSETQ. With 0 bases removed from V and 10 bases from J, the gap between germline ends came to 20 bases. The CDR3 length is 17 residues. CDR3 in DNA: TGCGCCAGCAGCTTGGACCTGGGGGCGGGAGTACGGTCACCCCTCCACTTT. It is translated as CASSLDLGAGVRSPLHF. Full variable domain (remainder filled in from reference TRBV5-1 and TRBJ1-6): KAGVTQTPRYLIKTRGQQVTLSCSPISGHRSVSWYQQTPGQGLQFLFEYFSETQRNKGNFPGRFSGRQFSNSRSEMNVSTLELGDSALYLCASSLDLGAGVRSPLHFGNGTRLTVT.

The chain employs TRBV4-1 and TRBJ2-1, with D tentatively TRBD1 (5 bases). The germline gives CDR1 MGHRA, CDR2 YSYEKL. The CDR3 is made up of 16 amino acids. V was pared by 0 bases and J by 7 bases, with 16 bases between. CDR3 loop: CASSQEGLVRGNEQFF. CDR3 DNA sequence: TGCGCCAGCAGCCAAGAAGGGCTAGTTAGGGGAAATGAGCAGTTCTTC.

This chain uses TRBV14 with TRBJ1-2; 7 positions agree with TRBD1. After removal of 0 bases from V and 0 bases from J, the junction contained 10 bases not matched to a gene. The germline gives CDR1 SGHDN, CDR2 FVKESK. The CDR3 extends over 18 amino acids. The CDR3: CASSQDTTGAVANYGYTF. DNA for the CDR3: TGTGCCAGCAGCCAAGATACCACAGGGGCCGTCGCTAACTATGGCTACACCTTC.

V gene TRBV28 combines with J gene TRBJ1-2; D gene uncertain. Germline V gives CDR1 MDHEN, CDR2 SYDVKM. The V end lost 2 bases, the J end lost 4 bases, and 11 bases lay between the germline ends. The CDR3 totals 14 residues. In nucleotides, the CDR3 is TGTGCCAGCAGTTTACTGGAGAGCCCCTATGGCTACACCTTC. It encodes CASSLLESPYGYTF.

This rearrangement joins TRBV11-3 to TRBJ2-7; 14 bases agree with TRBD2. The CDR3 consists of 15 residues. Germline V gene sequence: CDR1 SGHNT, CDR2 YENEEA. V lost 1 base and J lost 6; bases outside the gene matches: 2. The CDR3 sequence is CASSLGTSGGLEQYF. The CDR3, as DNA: TGTGCCAGCAGCTTAGGGACTAGCGGGGGGCTCGAGCAGTACTTC.

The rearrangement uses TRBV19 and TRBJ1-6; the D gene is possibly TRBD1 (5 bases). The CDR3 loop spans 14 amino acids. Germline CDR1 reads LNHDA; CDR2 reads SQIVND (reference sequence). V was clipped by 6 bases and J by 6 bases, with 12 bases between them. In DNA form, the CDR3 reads TGTGCCAGTAGCCAAGGGACTGGTAATTCACCCCTCCACTTT. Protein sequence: CASSQGTGNSPLHF. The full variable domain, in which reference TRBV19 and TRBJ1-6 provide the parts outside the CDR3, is DGGITQSPKYLFRKEGQNVTLSCEQNLNHDAMYWYRQDPGQGLRLIYYSQIVNDFQKGDIAEGYSVSREKKESFPLTVTSAQKNPTAFYLCASSQGTGNSPLHFGNGTRLTVT.